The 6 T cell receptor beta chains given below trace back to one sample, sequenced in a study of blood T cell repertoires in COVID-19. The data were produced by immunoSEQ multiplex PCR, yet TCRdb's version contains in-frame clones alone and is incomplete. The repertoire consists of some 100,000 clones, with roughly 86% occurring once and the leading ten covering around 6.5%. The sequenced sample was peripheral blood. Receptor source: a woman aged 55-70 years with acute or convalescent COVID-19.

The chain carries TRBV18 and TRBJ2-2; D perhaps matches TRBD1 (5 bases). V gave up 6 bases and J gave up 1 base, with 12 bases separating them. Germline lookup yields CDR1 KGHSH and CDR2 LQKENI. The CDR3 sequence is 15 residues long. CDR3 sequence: CASSPRQLNTGELFF. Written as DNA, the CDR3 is TGTGCCAGCTCTCCCAGACAGCTGAACACCGGGGAGCTGTTTTTT.

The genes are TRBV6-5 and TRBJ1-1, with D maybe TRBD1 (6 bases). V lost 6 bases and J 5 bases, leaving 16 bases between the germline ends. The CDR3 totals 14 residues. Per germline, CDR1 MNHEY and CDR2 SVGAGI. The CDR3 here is CASRSQGSRTEAFF. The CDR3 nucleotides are TGTGCCAGCAGATCCCAGGGGTCCCGGACTGAAGCTTTCTTT.

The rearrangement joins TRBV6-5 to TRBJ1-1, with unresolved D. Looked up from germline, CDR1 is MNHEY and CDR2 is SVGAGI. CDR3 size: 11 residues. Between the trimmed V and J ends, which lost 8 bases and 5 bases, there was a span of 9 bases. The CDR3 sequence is CASLMTTEAFF. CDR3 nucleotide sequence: TGTGCCAGCCTCATGACAACTGAAGCTTTCTTT.

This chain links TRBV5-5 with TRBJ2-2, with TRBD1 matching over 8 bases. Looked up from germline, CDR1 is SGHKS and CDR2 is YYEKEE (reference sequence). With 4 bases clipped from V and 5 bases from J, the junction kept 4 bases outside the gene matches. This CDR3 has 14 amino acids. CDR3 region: CASSAGQATGELFF. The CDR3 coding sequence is TGTGCCAGCAGCGCGGGACAGGCAACCGGGGAGCTGTTTTTT.

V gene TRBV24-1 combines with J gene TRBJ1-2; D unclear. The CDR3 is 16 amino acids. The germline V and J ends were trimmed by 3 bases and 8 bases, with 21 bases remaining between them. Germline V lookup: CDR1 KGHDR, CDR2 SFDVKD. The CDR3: CATSDDGRAGSGGYTF. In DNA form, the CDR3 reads TGTGCCACCAGTGATGACGGACGCGCGGGGTCGGGCGGCTACACCTTC.

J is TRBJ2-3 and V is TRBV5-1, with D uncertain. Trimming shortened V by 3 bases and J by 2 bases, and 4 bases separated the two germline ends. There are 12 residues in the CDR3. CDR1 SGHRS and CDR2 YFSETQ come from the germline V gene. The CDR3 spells CASSSNTDTQYF. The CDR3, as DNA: TGCGCCAGCAGCTCAAACACAGATACGCAGTATTTT.